A single TCR beta chain is shown here with its context. There is no known antigen for this receptor. Base qualities are not at hand, and no much larger clone is one base apart. The trial excluded patients who had a history of autoimmune disease or who were on systemic immunosuppression. In every dose cohort, peripheral blood was drawn for TCR sequencing at baseline, cycle 4 day 1, and cycle 7 day 1. The samples were taken from a phase I, first-in-human, multicenter, open-label dose-escalation trial of ivuxolimab. Adults with locally advanced or metastatic head and neck squamous cell, hepatocellular, melanoma or renal cell carcinoma were enrolled in the trial. Before TCR sequencing, CD4+ and CD8+ T cells were separately sorted from peripheral blood. Genomic DNA was extracted from sorted cells for sequencing of the TCRbeta CDR3 region. TCRbeta CDR3 regions were sequenced using the immunoSEQ Assay. TCRdb limited this immuneACCESS table to in-frame rearrangements with V and J called. A share of clones is missing; checked studies link under half to unresolved V genes, and the rest is unexplained. In all, the sample holds 66,000 or so clones, and approximately 90% of those were seen once. The ten largest account for roughly 2.1% of the sample.

The data were taken from a study of OX40 agonist ivuxolimab in advanced cancers. The study in broad terms: Ivuxolimab was an agonistic, fully human IgG2 monoclonal antibody directed against OX40 (CD134), a costimulatory receptor. Intravenous ivuxolimab was administered to patients every 2 weeks at six dose levels: 0.01, 0.1, 0.3, 1.5, 3 and 10 mg/kg. Of the approximately 54 dose-escalation patients, hepatocellular carcinoma was present in approximately 20, melanoma in around 15, renal cell carcinoma in 9 and head and neck cancer in 9. In the dose-escalation cohort, around four fifths of patients were male, and the mean age was around 60 years, with a range of 23 to 79. Prior anti-PD-1, anti-PD-L1 or anti-CTLA-4 therapy was permitted, and approximately 40% of dose-escalation patients had received checkpoint inhibitors. Partial responses were achieved by three dose-escalation patients, of whom one had hepatocellular carcinoma and two had cutaneous melanoma. Peripheral TCRbeta sequencing was intended to test whether TCR sequence diversity was altered and clonal T-cell expansion was caused by ivuxolimab. The paper covers the monotherapy dose-escalation part of the phase I ivuxolimab trial, which included N ≈ 54 patients.

V loses 5 bases of germline sequence and J loses 1 base, and the interval between the two ends is 15 bases. The CDR3 spans 15 residues, from the cysteine through the phenylalanine. Only the CDR3 region is kept as DNA, spanning 45 bases read in frame from base 1. Taken from the germline V gene, the CDR1 and CDR2 loops are SGHTA and FQGNSA. Overall study results and their limits: In partial responders in the 0.1-3.0 mg/kg groups, normalized peripheral clonal expansion was found to be among the lowest, especially among CD8+ T cells. After ivuxolimab, CD8+ T cells had more expanded clones than CD4+ T cells on average. Antigen specificity was not determined for the clonally expanded peripheral T cells. At doses of 0.1 to 3.0 mg/kg, clonal expansion of both CD4+ and CD8+ T cells in blood was seen between baseline and week 6. Low levels of normalized T-cell clonal expansion were also seen in some nonresponding patients.

The clonotype was recovered from an adult with an advanced solid tumor such as melanoma, head and neck, liver or kidney cancer. Recombination connected TRBV7-2 to TRBJ2-7; the D call is possibly TRBD1 or TRBD2, each sharing 5 bases. Sequenced here: CD4+ or CD8+ T cells sorted from blood, sampled in a trial of the OX40 agonist ivuxolimab. The nucleotide sequence reads TGTGCCAGCAGCCCCGGTGGTGGGGGATCCTACGAGCAGTACTTC. This yields the protein CASSPGGGGSYEQYF.